This TCR beta chain is drawn from a study of shared clonotypes between healthy human individuals. Repertoires were generated with immunoSEQ multiplex PCR, while TCRdb's copy carries only in-frame clones and drops some. The table has 1,500,000 or so clones, about 98.5% seen once; the top ten hold under 0.45%. From germline, CDR1 is MNHNS and CDR2 SASEGT. Unmatched junction bases numbered 4, after V lost 1 base and J lost 6 bases. The CDR3 sequence is 14 residues long. Sequenced: naive CD4+ T cells sorted from blood. As to subset: CD45RA+ positively selected. This TCR derives from a man in his thirties or forties in good health. This chain joins TRBV6-1 and TRBJ2-7; 9 bases align to TRBD2. The CDR3 sequence is CASSEGWTSAEQYF. CDR3 coding DNA: TGTGCCAGCAGTGAAGGATGGACTAGCGCCGAGCAGTACTTC.